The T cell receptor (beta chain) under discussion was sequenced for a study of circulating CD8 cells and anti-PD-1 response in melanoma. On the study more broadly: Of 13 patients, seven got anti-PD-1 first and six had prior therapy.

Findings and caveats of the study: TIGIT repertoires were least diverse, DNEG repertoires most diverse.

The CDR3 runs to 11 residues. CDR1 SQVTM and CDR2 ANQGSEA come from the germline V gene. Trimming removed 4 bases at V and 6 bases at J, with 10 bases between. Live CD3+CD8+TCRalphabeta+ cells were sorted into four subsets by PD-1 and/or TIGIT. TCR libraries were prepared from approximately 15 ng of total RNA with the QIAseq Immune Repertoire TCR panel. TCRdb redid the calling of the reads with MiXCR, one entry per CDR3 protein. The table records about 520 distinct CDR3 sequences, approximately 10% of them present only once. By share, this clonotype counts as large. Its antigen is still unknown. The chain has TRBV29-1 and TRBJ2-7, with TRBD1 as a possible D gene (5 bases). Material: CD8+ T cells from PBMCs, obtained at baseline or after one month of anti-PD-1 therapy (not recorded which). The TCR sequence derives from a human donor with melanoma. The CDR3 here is CSVGVQGEQYF. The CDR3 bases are TGCAGCGTTGGGGTCCAGGGCGAGCAGTACTTC.